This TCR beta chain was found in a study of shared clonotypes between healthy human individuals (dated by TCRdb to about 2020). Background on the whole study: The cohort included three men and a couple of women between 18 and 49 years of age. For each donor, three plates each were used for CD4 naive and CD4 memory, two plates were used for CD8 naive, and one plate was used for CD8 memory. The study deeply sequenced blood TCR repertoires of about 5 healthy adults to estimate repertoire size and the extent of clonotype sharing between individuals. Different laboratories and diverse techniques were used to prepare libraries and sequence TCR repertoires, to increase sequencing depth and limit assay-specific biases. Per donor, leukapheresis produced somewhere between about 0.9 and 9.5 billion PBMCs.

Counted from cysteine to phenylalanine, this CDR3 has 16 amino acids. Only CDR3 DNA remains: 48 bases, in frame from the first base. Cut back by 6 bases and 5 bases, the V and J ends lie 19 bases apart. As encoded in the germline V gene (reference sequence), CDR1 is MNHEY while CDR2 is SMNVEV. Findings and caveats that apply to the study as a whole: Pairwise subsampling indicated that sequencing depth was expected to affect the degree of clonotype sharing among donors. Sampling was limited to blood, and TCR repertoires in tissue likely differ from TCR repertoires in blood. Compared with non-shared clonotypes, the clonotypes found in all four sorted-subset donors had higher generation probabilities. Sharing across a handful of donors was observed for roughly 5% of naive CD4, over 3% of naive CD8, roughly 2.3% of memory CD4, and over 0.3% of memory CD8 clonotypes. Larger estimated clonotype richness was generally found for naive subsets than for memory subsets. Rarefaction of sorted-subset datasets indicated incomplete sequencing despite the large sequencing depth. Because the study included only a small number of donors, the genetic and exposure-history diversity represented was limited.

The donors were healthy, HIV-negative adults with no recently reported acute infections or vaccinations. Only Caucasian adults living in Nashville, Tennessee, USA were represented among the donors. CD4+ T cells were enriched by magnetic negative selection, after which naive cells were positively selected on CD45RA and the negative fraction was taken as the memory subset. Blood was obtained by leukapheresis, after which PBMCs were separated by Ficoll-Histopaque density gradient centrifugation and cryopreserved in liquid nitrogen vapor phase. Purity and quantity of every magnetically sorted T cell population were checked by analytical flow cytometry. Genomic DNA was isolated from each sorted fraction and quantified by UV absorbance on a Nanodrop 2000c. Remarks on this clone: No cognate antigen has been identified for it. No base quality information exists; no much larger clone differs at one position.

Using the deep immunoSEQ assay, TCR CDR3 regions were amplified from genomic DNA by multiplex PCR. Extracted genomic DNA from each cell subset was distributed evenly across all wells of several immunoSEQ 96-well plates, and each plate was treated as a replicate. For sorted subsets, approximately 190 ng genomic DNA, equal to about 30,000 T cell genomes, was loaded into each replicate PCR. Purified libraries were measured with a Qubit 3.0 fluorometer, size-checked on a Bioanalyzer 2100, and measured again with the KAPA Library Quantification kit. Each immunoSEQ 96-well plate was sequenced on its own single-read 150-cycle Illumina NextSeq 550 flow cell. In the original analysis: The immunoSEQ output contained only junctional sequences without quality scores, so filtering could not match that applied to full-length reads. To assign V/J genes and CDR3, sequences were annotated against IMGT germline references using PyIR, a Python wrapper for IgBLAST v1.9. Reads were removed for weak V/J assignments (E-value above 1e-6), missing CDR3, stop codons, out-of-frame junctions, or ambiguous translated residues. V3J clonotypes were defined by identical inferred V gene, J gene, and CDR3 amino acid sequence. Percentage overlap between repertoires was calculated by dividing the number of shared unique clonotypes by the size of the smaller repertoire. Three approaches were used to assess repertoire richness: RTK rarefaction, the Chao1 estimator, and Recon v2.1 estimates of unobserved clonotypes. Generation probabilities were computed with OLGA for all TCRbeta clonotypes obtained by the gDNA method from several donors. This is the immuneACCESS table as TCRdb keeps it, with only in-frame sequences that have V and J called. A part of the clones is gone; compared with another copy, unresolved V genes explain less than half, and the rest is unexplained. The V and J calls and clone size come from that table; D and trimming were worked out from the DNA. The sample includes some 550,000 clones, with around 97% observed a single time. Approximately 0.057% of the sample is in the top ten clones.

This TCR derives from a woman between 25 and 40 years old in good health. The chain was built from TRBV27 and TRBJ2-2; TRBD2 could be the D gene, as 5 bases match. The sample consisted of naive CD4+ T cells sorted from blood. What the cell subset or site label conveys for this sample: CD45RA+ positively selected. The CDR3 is CASRSSGGSVTGELFF. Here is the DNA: TGTGCCAGCAGAAGCTCGGGTGGGAGTGTTACCGGGGAGCTGTTTTTT.